Below are 23 T cell receptor beta chains sequenced from a single sample in a study of cytomegalovirus exposure and HLA in healthy donors. The PCR employed 60 Vbeta primers together with 13 Jbeta primers. Method: immunoSEQ multiplex PCR; TCRdb's copy keeps in-frame clones and lacks some. The sample consists of some 90,000 clones, 80% to 85% of them appearing once. The source material was PBMCs. The receptors stem from a woman between 70 and 85 years old in good health and CMV-seropositive.

The V call is TRBV4-2, the J call TRBJ2-1; no clear D gene. Germline loops: CDR1 LGHNA, CDR2 YNFKEQ. This CDR3 spans 13 amino acids. The V end was cut by 1 base, the J end by 10 bases, with 11 bases between. CDR3 nucleotides: TGTGCCAGCAGCCAAGGTGTGGGCCAAGAGCAGTTCTTC. Translated, it gives CASSQGVGQEQFF.

The genes are TRBV6-6 and TRBJ2-2, with 9 bases lining up with TRBD1. V lost 2 bases and J lost 7; bases outside the gene matches: 5. There are 15 residues in the CDR3. Germline V CDR1 and CDR2: MNHNY, SVGAGI (reference sequence). The CDR3 coding sequence is TGTGCCAGCAGTTACCAGGGACAGGGTAACGGGGAGCTGTTTTTT. Its translation is CASSYQGQGNGELFF.

This chain links TRBV7-3 with TRBJ2-5; 12 bases align to TRBD2. This CDR3 has 14 amino acids. The germline gives CDR1 SGHTA, CDR2 FQGTGA. J was trimmed by 11 bases and V by 2 bases; bases with no gene match: 6. In DNA, the CDR3 is TGTGCCAGCAGCTTACTAGCGGGAGGGGTAGAGCAGTACTTC. It translates to CASSLLAGGVEQYF.

The chain has TRBV7-9 and TRBJ2-6; D gene uncertain. The CDR3 loop spans 16 amino acids. The V gene's germline CDR1 is SEHNR and CDR2 FQNEAQ (reference sequence). V lost 0 bases and J lost 5, with 11 bases in between. CDR3 loop: CASSLAVSGRANVLTF. For the CDR3, the DNA is TGTGCCAGCAGCTTAGCGGTCTCAGGAAGGGCCAACGTCCTGACTTTC.

The rearrangement uses TRBV2 and TRBJ2-5, with 7 nucleotides matching TRBD1. The germline gives CDR1 SNHLY, CDR2 FYNNEI. This CDR3 has 14 amino acids. After removal of 7 bases from V and 4 bases from J, the junction contained 9 bases not matched to a gene. The CDR3 is CASKDRTTRETQYF. DNA for the CDR3: TGTGCCAGCAAGGACAGGACGACCCGAGAGACCCAGTACTTC.

This rearrangement joins TRBV7-3 to TRBJ2-3, with a tentative D call TRBD1 (6 bases). In germline, CDR1 is SGHTA, CDR2 FQGTGA. The ends were cut back, 3 bases at V and 3 bases at J, with 10 bases in the middle. The CDR3 is made up of 14 amino acids. The CDR3 DNA is TGTGCCAGCAGCTTCACAGGGATAACAGATACGCAGTATTTT. Residues: CASSFTGITDTQYF. Together with reference TRBV7-3 and TRBJ2-3, the CDR3 gives the full variable domain: GAGVSQTPSNKVTEKGKYVELRCDPISGHTALYWYRQSLGQGPEFLIYFQGTGAADDSGLPNDRFFAVRPEGSVSTLKIQRTERGDSAVYLCASSFTGITDTQYFGPGTRLTVL.

The CDR3 sequence: CASEAQTSGEQYF. CDR3 coding DNA: TGTGCCAGCGAGGCCCAAACGAGCGGCGAGCAGTACTTC. This chain joins TRBV7-9 and TRBJ2-7; D possibly corresponds to TRBD2 (5 bases). Trimming cost V 8 bases and J 6 bases, with 17 bases left between them. This CDR3 contains 13 residues. Germline V CDR1 and CDR2: SEHNR, FQNEAQ (reference sequence). The full variable domain, its missing parts supplied by reference TRBV7-9 and TRBJ2-7, is DTGVSQNPRHKITKRGQNVTFRCDPISEHNRLYWYRQTLGQGPEFLTYFQNEAQLEKSRLLSDRFSAERPKGSFSTLEIQRTEQGDSAMYLCASEAQTSGEQYFGPGTRLTVT.

The chain joins TRBV5-6 to TRBJ2-5; 7 nucleotides line up with TRBD2. With V trimmed by 0 bases and J by 3 bases, 5 bases remained unmatched. Germline assignment: CDR1 SGHDT and CDR2 YYEEEE. The CDR3 extends over 15 amino acids. The CDR3: CASSLAPTSKETQYF. The CDR3 DNA is TGTGCCAGCAGCTTGGCCCCGACTAGCAAAGAGACCCAGTACTTC.

Here the CDR3 reads CAIRGPFATPDTQYF. The CDR3 DNA is TGTGCCATCAGGGGCCCTTTTGCGACCCCAGATACGCAGTATTTT. The chain carries TRBV10-3 and TRBJ2-3; D not certain. Trimming took off 6 bases at V and 4 bases at J, with 17 bases between the two ends. Per germline, CDR1 ENHRY and CDR2 SYGVKD. The CDR3 runs 15 residues.

This clone is medium-sized by share. This chain uses TRBV6-1 with TRBJ2-7; D call uncertain. This CDR3 contains 12 residues. V gave up 7 bases and J gave up 5 bases, with 12 bases separating them. The germline gives CDR1 MNHNS, CDR2 SASEGT. CDR3 DNA sequence: TGTGCCAGCACTCTGAGACAAAACGAGCAGTACTTC. Residues: CASTLRQNEQYF.

The V and J genes are TRBV6-5 and TRBJ2-1; the match to TRBD1 covers 7 bases. Germline V gene sequence: CDR1 MNHEY, CDR2 SVGAGI. V was pared by 6 bases and J by 6 bases, with 8 bases of the junction left unmatched. The CDR3 covers 14 residues. The chain's CDR3 is CASSLYRGSNEQFF. The CDR3 region has the DNA TGTGCCAGCAGCCTATACAGGGGATCCAATGAGCAGTTCTTC.

V usage is TRBV20-1 and J usage is TRBJ2-1; TRBD1 agrees at 7 bases. V lost 5 bases, J lost 7 bases, and 2 bases stayed unmatched. This CDR3 has 11 residues. Germline CDR1 DFQATT, CDR2 SNEGSKA (reference sequence). The DNA for the CDR3 is TGCAGTGCTGCCAGGGGGAATGAGCAGTTCTTC. Amino acid sequence: CSAARGNEQFF.

The CDR3 DNA sequence: TGTGCCAGTAGTGATGCGGGACAGGGGTACGAGCAGTACTTC. The encoded protein is CASSDAGQGYEQYF. V and J are TRBV19 and TRBJ2-7; TRBD1 agrees at 10 bases. CDR1 LNHDA and CDR2 SQIVND come from the germline V gene (reference sequence). CDR3 length: 14 residues. After removal of 5 bases from V and 4 bases from J, the junction contained 5 bases not matched to a gene.

The rearrangement links TRBV5-1 to TRBJ2-1; 7 bases agree with TRBD1. The germline V gene has CDR1 SGHRS and CDR2 YFSETQ. The CDR3 length is 13 residues. The J segment lost 2 bases and the V segment lost 10 bases, leaving 6 bases of the junction unmatched. In DNA, the CDR3 is TGCGCCCAAAGACAGGGCCCCTACAATGAGCAGTTCTTC. This gives the protein CAQRQGPYNEQFF.

The chain combines TRBV18 with TRBJ2-7; unclear D gene. Looked up from germline, CDR1 is KGHSH and CDR2 is LQKENI. V was cut by 2 bases and J by 0 bases, with 8 bases left in between. The CDR3 length is 14 residues. Written as DNA, the CDR3 is TGTGCCAGCTCACCAGTGGCGGACTCCTACGAGCAGTACTTC. Protein sequence: CASSPVADSYEQYF.

This chain connects TRBV2 to TRBJ2-2, with 7 bases identical to TRBD2. The CDR3 has 14 amino acids. CDR1 is SNHLY, CDR2 FYNNEI, per germline. Unmatched junction bases numbered 6, after V lost 7 bases and J lost 4 bases. CDR3 amino acids: CASILRETTGELFF. The CDR3 DNA reads TGTGCCAGCATTTTGCGGGAGACCACCGGGGAGCTGTTTTTT.

The chain couples TRBV14 to TRBJ2-1; possible D gene TRBD2, 5 bases. Germline CDR1 and CDR2: SGHDN and FVKESK. The CDR3 runs 15 residues. Trimming pared 4 bases from V and 3 bases from J, leaving 13 bases between. The CDR3 sequence is CASSPQEAGYNEQFF. The CDR3 coding sequence is TGTGCCAGCAGCCCCCAGGAGGCCGGCTACAATGAGCAGTTCTTC.

In its sample, this clone was seen a few times. The chain is built from TRBV4-1 and TRBJ1-3; perhaps TRBD1 as D (5 bases). V gave up 0 bases and J gave up 4 bases, with 10 bases separating them. This CDR3 contains 15 residues. Germline loops: CDR1 MGHRA, CDR2 YSYEKL. The CDR3 DNA follows: TGCGCCAGCAGCCAAGATCAGGGATCAGGAAACACCATATATTTT. Its translation is CASSQDQGSGNTIYF.

Written as DNA, the CDR3 is TGTGCCAGCAGCACTGGACTAGCGGGGAGCAAGATGACAGATACGCAGTATTTT. Encoded protein: CASSTGLAGSKMTDTQYF. The V gene is TRBV5-4, the J gene TRBJ2-3; the match to TRBD2 covers 12 bases. The CDR3 covers 18 residues. Trimming at V came to 4 bases and at J to 3 bases, leaving 12 bases not matched to a gene. Germline-derived CDR1 and CDR2 are SGHNT and YYREEE (reference sequence).

The chain recombines TRBV5-4 with TRBJ2-2, with TRBD2 as a possible D gene (5 bases). The CDR3 has 13 amino acids. V lost 5 bases and J 0 bases, leaving 5 bases between the germline ends. The germline V gene encodes CDR1 SGHNT and CDR2 YYREEE (reference sequence). The CDR3 DNA reads TGTGCCAGCAGGGGAGCGAACACCGGGGAGCTGTTTTTT. Translated, it gives CASRGANTGELFF.

This clone was seen a few times. V usage is TRBV4-3 and J usage is TRBJ2-1; the D gene is possibly TRBD1 (5 bases). The CDR3 has 14 residues. CDR1 LGHNA and CDR2 YSLEER come from the germline V gene. V was clipped by 0 bases and J by 6 bases, with 9 bases between them. The CDR3 nucleotides read TGCGCCAGCAGCCAAGACAGGGATAGCAATGAGCAGTTCTTC. This encodes CASSQDRDSNEQFF.

The V call is TRBV15, the J call TRBJ2-3, with D possibly being TRBD1 (7 bases). The CDR3 is 16 residues long. Germline CDR1 is LNHNV and CDR2 is YYDKDF (reference sequence). Trimming shortened V by 3 bases and J by 1 base, and 14 bases separated the two germline ends. The CDR3 loop is CATSRAGGKGTDTQYF. The CDR3 DNA reads as TGTGCCACCAGCAGGGCAGGGGGGAAGGGCACAGATACGCAGTATTTT.

The gene calls are TRBV4-1 and TRBJ2-7; D may be TRBD2 (6 bases). CDR1 is MGHRA and CDR2 is YSYEKL in the germline V gene. The CDR3 totals 19 residues. Deletions cut 1 base from V and 4 bases from J, with 26 bases between. CDR3 region: CASSQGGDHSTDVRYEQYF. The CDR3, as DNA: TGCGCCAGCAGCCAAGGCGGGGACCATTCGACCGACGTCAGGTACGAGCAGTACTTC.